Shown below are 5 T cell receptor beta chains from a single sample sequenced in a study of T cell repertoires in cytomegalovirus infection. TCRdb reprocessed the reads with MiXCR, giving one entry per CDR3 protein. Among 550,000 to 850,000 distinct CDR3 sequences listed, 30% to 35% were seen once. These receptors have no known antigen. The sample in question was cultured PBMCs, obtained from culture after CMV antigen stimulation. These receptors were taken from a human donor in good health (CMV status not recorded). Some clones in this sample may be carry-over from other donors' samples.

The CDR3 nucleotides read TGTGCCAGTAGTCCAGGCCTCCGAGCCTACACCTTC. The encoded protein is CASSPGLRAYTF. V is TRBV19 and J is TRBJ1-2; D is uncertain. Germline lookup yields CDR1 LNHDA and CDR2 SQIVND (reference sequence). This CDR3 is built from 12 residues. Trimming left V 5 bases short and J 10 bases short, with 14 bases between.

There are many counts of this clonotype. This chain uses TRBV7-2 with TRBJ2-3; TRBD2 might be the D (6 bases). Trimming left V 10 bases short and J 4 bases short, with 18 bases between. The CDR3 runs 14 residues. CDR1 is SGHTA, CDR2 FQGNSA, per germline. CDR3 region: CATKRTSSSDTQYF. CDR3 in DNA: TGTGCCACCAAGAGAACTAGCTCGTCAGATACGCAGTATTTT.

In its sample, this clonotype was seen many times. The gene calls are TRBV7-8 and TRBJ2-5; 7 positions agree with TRBD1. Germline CDR1 SGHVS, CDR2 FQNEAQ. The V gene end was trimmed by 6 bases and the J gene end by 4 bases; junction bases not matched to a gene: 8. The CDR3 sequence is 14 residues long. CDR3 in amino acids: CASRPRTGRETQYF. Here the CDR3 DNA reads TGTGCCAGCAGACCCCGGACAGGTAGAGAGACCCAGTACTTC.

This clonotype has more than one count but fewer than ten. This chain joins TRBV2 and TRBJ1-6; the D gene is possibly TRBD1 (5 bases). Trimming took 5 bases from V and 8 from J, leaving 10 bases between them. The CDR3 sequence is 13 residues long. Germline values: CDR1 SNHLY, CDR2 FYNNEI. CDR3 nucleotide sequence: TGTGCCAGCAGTCTTTCACAGGATTCACCCCTCCACTTT. This sequence encodes CASSLSQDSPLHF.

This clonotype came up a few times. V usage is TRBV5-1 and J usage is TRBJ2-1; 10 nucleotides agree with TRBD1. Germline V gene data show CDR1 as SGHRS and CDR2 as YFSETQ. The CDR3 loop spans 18 amino acids. Trimming removed 4 bases from V and 1 base from J; junction bases left unmatched: 11. Here the CDR3 reads CASSTGQGPLPSYNEQFF. In DNA form, the CDR3 reads TGCGCCAGCAGCACGGGACAGGGGCCGTTACCATCCTACAATGAGCAGTTCTTC.